This T cell receptor (beta chain) was captured by sequencing in a study of type 1 and type 2 diabetes patients. Study-wide context: Samples came from type 1 diabetic, type 2 diabetic or nondiabetic people, recruited in China. From PBMCs, CD4+ and CD8+ T cells were isolated by magnetic microbeads.

PCR was run on genomic DNA. Multiplex PCR with 30 forward and 13 reverse primers amplified the TCR beta CDR3. TCRdb re-analysed the multiplex PCR reads in MiXCR, keeping a single row per CDR3 protein. Of a few hundred thousand distinct CDR3 sequences listed, roughly 50% are singletons. The CDR3 loop spans 15 amino acids. V dropped 3 bases and J dropped 5 bases, with 16 bases sitting between them. Looked up from germline, CDR1 is SGHVS and CDR2 is FQNEAQ. In the case of this clonotype: Its specificity is not known.

The study's findings and limits: Type 2 diabetes and control samples shared highly correlated V and J usage, averaging approximately 0.97.

Sequenced sample: peripheral blood mononuclear cells (PBMCs). The chain joins TRBV7-8 to TRBJ2-5; D uncertain. The clonotype was recovered from a young man with type 2 diabetes. CDR3 region: CASSFQSHFMETQYF. The CDR3 nucleotides are TGTGCCAGCAGCTTCCAAAGTCATTTTATGGAGACCCAGTACTTC.